The clone carrying this T cell receptor (beta chain) was seen a handful of times. What it binds is unknown. The data originate from a study of response to subunit inactivated influenza vaccine. Study-level findings and limits: T cells newly recruited by each seasonal influenza vaccination are few, the authors suggested.

This CDR3 region has 13 residues. V lost 5 bases and J lost 5; bases outside the gene matches: 3. One entry per CDR3 protein results from TCRdb running MiXCR on the RT-PCR reads. The sample has 450,000 to 700,000 distinct CDR3 sequences; around 15% are singletons. The clonotype comes from a middle-aged man who received an inactivated influenza vaccine. The chain links TRBV12-3 or TRBV12-4 to TRBJ1-5, with 7 positions matching TRBD1. Here the sequenced sample was PBMCs from blood, taken 11 to 12 days after vaccination. CDR3 region: CASSRDSYQPQHF. CDR3 in DNA: TGTGCCAGCAGTCGGGACAGTTATCAGCCCCAGCATTTT.